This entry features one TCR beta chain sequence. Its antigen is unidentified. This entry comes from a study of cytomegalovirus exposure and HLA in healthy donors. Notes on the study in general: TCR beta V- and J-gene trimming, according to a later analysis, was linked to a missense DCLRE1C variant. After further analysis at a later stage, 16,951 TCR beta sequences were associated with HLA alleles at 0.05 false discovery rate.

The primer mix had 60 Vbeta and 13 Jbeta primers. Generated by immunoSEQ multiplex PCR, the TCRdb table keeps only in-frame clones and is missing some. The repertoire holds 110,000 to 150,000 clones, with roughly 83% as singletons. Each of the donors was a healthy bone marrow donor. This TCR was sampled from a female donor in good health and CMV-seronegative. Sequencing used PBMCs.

This CDR3 is CASSLLAGARGEQFF. The CDR3 nucleotides read TGTGCCAGCAGCTTGTTGGCTGGAGCTCGCGGTGAGCAGTTCTTC. This rearrangement joins TRBV5-6 to TRBJ2-1; no reliable D call. Germline values: CDR1 SGHDT, CDR2 YYEEEE. The CDR3 contains 15 residues. V lost 1 base and J lost 9, with 17 bases in between.